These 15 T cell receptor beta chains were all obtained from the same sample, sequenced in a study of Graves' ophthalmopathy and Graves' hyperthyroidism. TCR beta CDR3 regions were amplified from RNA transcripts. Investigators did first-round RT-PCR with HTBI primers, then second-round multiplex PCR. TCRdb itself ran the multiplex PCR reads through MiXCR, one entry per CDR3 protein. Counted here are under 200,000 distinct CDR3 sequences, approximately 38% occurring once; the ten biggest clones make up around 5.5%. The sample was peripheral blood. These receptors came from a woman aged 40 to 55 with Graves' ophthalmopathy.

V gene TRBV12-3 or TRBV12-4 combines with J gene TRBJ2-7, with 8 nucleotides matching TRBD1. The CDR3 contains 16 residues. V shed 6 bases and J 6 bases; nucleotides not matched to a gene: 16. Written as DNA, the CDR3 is TGTGCCAGCAGCCCCCCTTCGACAGGGGTAGGTGGCGAGCAGTACTTC. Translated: CASSPPSTGVGGEQYF.

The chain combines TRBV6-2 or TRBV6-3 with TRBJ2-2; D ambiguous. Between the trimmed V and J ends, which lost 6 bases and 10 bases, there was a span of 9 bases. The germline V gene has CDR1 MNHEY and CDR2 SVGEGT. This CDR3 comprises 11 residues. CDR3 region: CASSPYVELFF. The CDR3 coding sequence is TGTGCCAGCAGCCCATATGTGGAGCTGTTTTTT.

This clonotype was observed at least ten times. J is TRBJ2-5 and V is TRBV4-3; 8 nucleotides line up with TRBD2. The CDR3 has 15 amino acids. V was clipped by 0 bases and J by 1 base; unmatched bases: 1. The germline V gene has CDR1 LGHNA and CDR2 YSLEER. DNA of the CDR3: TGCGCCAGCAGCCAAGAAGGACTAGCCCAAGAGACCCAGTACTTC. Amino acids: CASSQEGLAQETQYF.

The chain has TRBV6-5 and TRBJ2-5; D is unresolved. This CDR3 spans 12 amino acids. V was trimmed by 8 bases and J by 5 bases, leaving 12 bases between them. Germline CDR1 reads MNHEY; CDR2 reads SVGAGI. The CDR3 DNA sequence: TGTGCCAGCTTCACCCCATGGGAGACCCAGTACTTC. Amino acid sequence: CASFTPWETQYF.

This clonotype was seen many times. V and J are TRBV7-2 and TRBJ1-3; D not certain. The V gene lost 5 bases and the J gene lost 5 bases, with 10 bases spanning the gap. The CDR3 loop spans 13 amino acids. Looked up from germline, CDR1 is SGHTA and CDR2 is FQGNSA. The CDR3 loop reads CASSDQARNTIYF. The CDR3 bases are TGTGCCAGCAGCGACCAGGCGAGAAACACCATATATTTT.

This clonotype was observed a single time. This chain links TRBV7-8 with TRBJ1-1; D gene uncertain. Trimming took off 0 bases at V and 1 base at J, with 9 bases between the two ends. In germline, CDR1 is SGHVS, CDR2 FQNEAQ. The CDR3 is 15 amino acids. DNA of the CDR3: TGTGCCAGCAGCTTAGCGGCAGTGACGAACACTGAAGCTTTCTTT. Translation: CASSLAAVTNTEAFF.

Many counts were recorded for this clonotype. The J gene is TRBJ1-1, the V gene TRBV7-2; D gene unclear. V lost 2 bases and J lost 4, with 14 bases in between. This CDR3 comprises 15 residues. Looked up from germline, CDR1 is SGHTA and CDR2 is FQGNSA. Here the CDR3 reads CASSLYTAESTEAFF. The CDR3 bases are TGTGCCAGCAGCTTATACACAGCGGAAAGCACTGAAGCTTTCTTT.

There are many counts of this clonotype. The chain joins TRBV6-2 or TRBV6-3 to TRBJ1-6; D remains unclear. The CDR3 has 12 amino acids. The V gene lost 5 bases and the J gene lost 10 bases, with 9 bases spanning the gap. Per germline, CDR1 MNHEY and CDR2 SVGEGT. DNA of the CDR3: TGTGCCAGCAGTCTACCGAGGTCACCCCTCCACTTT. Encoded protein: CASSLPRSPLHF.

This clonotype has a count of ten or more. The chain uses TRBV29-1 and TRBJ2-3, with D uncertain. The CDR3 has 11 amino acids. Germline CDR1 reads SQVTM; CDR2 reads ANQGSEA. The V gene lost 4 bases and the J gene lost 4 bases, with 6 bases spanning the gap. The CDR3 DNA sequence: TGCAGCGTTGGGATCGCAGATACGCAGTATTTT. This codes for CSVGIADTQYF.

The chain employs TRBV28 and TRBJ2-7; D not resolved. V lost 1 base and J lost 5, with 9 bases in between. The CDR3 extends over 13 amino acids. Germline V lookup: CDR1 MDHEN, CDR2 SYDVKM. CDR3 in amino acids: CASSLFSRNEQYF. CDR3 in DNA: TGTGCCAGCAGTTTATTTAGTCGGAACGAGCAGTACTTC.

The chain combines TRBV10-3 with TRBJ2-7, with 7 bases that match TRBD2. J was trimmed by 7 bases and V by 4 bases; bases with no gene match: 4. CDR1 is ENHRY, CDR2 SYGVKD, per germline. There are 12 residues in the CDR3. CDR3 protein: CAISGTSWEQYF. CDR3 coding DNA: TGTGCCATCAGTGGGACTAGTTGGGAGCAGTACTTC.

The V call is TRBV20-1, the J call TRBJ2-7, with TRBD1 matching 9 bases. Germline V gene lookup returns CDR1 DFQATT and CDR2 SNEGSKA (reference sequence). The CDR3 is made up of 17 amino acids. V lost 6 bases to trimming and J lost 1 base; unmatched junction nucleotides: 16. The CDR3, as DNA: TGCAGTGCCGAGGCGATCGGTCCGGGGACAGGGTCCTACGAGCAGTACTTC. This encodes CSAEAIGPGTGSYEQYF.

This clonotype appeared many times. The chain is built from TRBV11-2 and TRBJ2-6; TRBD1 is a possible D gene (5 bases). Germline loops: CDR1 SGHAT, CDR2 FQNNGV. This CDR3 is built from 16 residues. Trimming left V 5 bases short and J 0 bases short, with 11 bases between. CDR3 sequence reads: CASSPRQTSGANVLTF. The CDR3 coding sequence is TGTGCCAGCAGCCCGCGACAGACCTCTGGGGCCAACGTCCTGACTTTC.

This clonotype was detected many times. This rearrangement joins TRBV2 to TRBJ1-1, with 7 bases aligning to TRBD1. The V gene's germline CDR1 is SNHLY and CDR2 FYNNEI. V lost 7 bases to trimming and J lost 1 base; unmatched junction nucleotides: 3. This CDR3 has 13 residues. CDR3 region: CASKGQPNTEAFF. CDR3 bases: TGTGCCAGCAAGGGACAGCCGAACACTGAAGCTTTCTTT.

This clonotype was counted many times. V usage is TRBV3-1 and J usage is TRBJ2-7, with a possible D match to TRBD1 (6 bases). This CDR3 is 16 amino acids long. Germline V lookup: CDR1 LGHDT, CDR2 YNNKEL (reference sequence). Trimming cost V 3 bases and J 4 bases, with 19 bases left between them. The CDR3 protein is CASSHTNRGTPYEQYF. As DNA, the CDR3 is TGTGCCAGCAGCCATACCAACCGAGGGACACCTTACGAGCAGTACTTC.